The rows below give T cell receptor beta chains drawn from one sample of a study of human T cells and chemical hapten exposure. One entry per CDR3 protein results from TCRdb running MiXCR on the RACE reads. The sample includes roughly 180,000 distinct CDR3 sequences, about 22% of them seen just once. The source was whole blood, collected in connection with sensitization to the hapten diphenylcyclopropenone (DPC). These receptors all come from a woman between 50 and 59 years old with alopecia areata. Some clones in this sample may be carry-over from other donors' samples. The CDR3 runs from the conserved cysteine through the conserved F or W. A D gene is named only where the DNA matches it firmly. Size values are once, few and many counts, or a class for expanded clones, and some rows have none.

V,J,D,size,DNA,CDR3
TRBV5-1,TRBJ1-1,TRBD1,-,TGCGCCAGCGTCGGGACAGGGCTAGCTTTCTTT,CASVGTGLAFF
TRBV20-1,TRBJ2-1,-,-,TGCAGTGCTAGAAGAAGGCGAAATGAGCAGTTCTTC,CSARRRRNEQFF
TRBV29-1,TRBJ1-1,-,-,TGCAGCGTTGGGGGGGACACGAACACTGAAGCTTTCTTT,CSVGGDTNTEAFF
TRBV12-3/TRBV12-4,TRBJ1-5,-,-,TGTGCCAGCAGACTCGGACATTATAGCAATCAGCCCCAGCATTTT,CASRLGHYSNQPQHF
TRBV28,TRBJ2-2,-,many,TGTGCCAGCAGTTTAGGGTTGGGCACCGGGGAGCTGTTTTTT,CASSLGLGTGELFF
TRBV5-1,TRBJ1-2,-,-,TGCGCCAGCAGCTTGGCGGACGGCTATGGCTACACCTTC,CASSLADGYGYTF
TRBV24-1,TRBJ2-1,-,few,TGTGCCACCAGTGCGGACGGTGGAGGCGATGAGCAGTTCTTC,CATSADGGGDEQFF
TRBV10-2,TRBJ1-2,-,-,TGCGCCAGCACCCCGGCAGGGAGGGAAAACTATGGCTACACCTTC,CASTPAGRENYGYTF
TRBV5-1,TRBJ1-1,-,few,TGCGCCAGCAGCTTTGTGGATGGCACGGTTGAAGCTTTCTTT,CASSFVDGTVEAFF
TRBV6-2/TRBV6-3,TRBJ2-1,TRBD2,-,TGTGCCAGCAGAACACAACGTAGCGGGGCGGGGAATGAGCAGTTCTTC,CASRTQRSGAGNEQFF
TRBV24-1,TRBJ1-2,TRBD1,-,TGTGCCACCAGTGGAGGGACAGGTAGAGGCTACACCTTC,CATSGGTGRGYTF
TRBV7-3,TRBJ2-2,-,-,TGTGCCAGCAGCTTAGGGGCGATCGGAGCCGGGGAGCTGTTTTTT,CASSLGAIGAGELFF
TRBV9,TRBJ2-1,-,-,TGTGCCAGCAGCGTAGGAGCGGCGAACAATGAGCAGTTCTTC,CASSVGAANNEQFF
TRBV12-3/TRBV12-4,TRBJ1-6,-,once,TGTGCCAGCAGTTTAACCGGCAGCGTAAATTCACCCCTCCACTTT,CASSLTGSVNSPLHF
TRBV11-1,TRBJ2-1,TRBD2,-,TGTACCAGCAGCTTAGTACCACCGGGACTAGCGGGAGTTGAGCAGTTCTTC,CTSSLVPPGLAGVEQFF
TRBV18,TRBJ2-2,TRBD1,few,TGTGCCAGCTCACCACGGACAGGGGACACCGGGGAGCTGTTTTTT,CASSPRTGDTGELFF
TRBV12-5,TRBJ2-1,-,few,TGTGCTAGTGGTTGGGGTAGTGAGCAGTTCTTC,CASGWGSEQFF
TRBV5-1,TRBJ2-2,-,-,TGCGCCAGCAGCTTGTTCAGCGGGGAGCTGTTTTTT,CASSLFSGELFF
TRBV12-3/TRBV12-4,TRBJ1-5,TRBD1,-,TGTGCCAGCAGTCTAACGACAGGGGCTGGTCCCCAGCATTTT,CASSLTTGAGPQHF
TRBV5-1,TRBJ2-7,-,-,TGCGCCAGCAGCTTGGACATGAGAGAGCAGTACTTC,CASSLDMREQYF
TRBV27,TRBJ2-1,TRBD1,many,TGTGCCAGCAGTTTAGGGACAGGGGTGAAGTTCTTC,CASSLGTGVKFF